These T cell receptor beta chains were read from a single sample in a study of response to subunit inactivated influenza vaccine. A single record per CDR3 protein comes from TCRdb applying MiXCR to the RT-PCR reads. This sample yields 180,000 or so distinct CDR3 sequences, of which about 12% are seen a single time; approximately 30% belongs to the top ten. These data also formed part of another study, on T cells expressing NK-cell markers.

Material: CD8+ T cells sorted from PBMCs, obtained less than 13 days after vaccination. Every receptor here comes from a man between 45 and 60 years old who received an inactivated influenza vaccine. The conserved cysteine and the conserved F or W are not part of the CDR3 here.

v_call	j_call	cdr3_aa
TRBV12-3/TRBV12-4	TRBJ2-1	ASNPWSGDIYNEQF
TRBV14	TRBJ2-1	ASSQDRGSVYNEQF
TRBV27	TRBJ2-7	ASRLTRGYEQY
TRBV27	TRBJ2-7	ASRGAGGPPGEQY
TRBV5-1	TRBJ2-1	ASSLERLATDEQF
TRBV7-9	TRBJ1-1	ASSLGQGPMNTEAF
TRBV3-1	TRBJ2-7	ASNQDTPQNEQY
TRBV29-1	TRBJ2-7	SVEDRGFSSYEQY
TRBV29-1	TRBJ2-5	SVEIPPRDETQY
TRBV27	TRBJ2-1	ASSRGGAGTF
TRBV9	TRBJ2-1	ASSVASGRANEQF
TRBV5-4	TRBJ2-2	ASSLEVGTGVAGELF
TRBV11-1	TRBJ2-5	ASSPRSGDRGPRETQY
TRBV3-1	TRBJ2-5	ASSQALPLAEGGETQY
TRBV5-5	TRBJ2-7	ASSFVVWGSHEQY
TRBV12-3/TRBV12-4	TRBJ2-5	ASRPQVQETQY
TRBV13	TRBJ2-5	ASSFGSDVFPGLAKSGTQY
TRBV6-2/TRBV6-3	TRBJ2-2	ASTTWGGNTGELF
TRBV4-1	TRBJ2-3	ASSQVMGQSTDTQY
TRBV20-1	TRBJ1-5	SASDGQGIQPQH
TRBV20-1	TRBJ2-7	SAGDVGSYEQY
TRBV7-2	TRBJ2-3	ASSPLGSGSSTDTQY
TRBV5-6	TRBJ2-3	ASSWDRGGDTQY
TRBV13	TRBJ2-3	ASSSGGRRDTQY
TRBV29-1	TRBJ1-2	SVGIGSVNYGYT
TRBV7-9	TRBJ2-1	ASSLVGSEGQF